This T cell receptor (beta chain) was profiled in a study of regulatory T cells in long-lasting Graves disease. The CDR3 length is 15 residues. Germline V CDR1 and CDR2: MNHNS, SASEGT. The germline V and J ends were trimmed by 9 bases and 3 bases, with 18 bases remaining between them. As for time point: newly diagnosed GD, antithyroid drugs for less than 3 months. The authors made the TCR library using RNA they extracted from PBMCs. According to the study, TCR beta libraries were built with iRepertoire HTBI primers and CDR3-region Arm-PCR. TCRdb used MiXCR to reprocess the multiplex PCR reads, holding one entry per CDR3 protein. The table shows about 620,000 distinct CDR3 sequences, with roughly 16% occurring only once. The same data also contributed to another study, on T cells in Graves' hyperthyroidism and ophthalmopathy.

The starting material was peripheral blood mononuclear cells (PBMCs), obtained at new diagnosis, from a patient treated with antithyroid drugs. The TCR originated in a woman in her thirties with Graves disease. The rearrangement uses TRBV6-1 and TRBJ2-1, with D unresolved. For the CDR3, the DNA is TGTGCCAGTTCGAGGCTAGAGTATGGCTACAATGAGCAGTTCTTC. This codes for CASSRLEYGYNEQFF.